The 11 T cell receptor beta chains below were found in one sample sequenced in a study of glioma-infiltrating T cells. Using RNA template, CDR3s of TCR alpha and beta were amplified with iRepertoire arm-PCR. One entry per CDR3 protein, called by TCRdb with MiXCR from the multiplex PCR reads. The repertoire has about 380,000 distinct CDR3 sequences, around 38% of them found once; the top ten carry around 11%. Source material: glioma tissue, nonneoplastic brain tissue, or PBMCs (not recorded which). The receptors originated from a human donor with low-grade glioma or glioblastoma, undergoing nonglioma brain surgery, or in good health (not recorded which).

Details on this clonotype: Relative to the germline gene, one junction end is altered; a read error may explain this. The gene calls are TRBV15 and TRBJ2-1; 15 bases align to TRBD2. The CDR3 sequence is 18 residues long. CDR1 and CDR2 (germline): LNHNV, YYDKDF (reference sequence). The CDR3 sequence: CATRRDLIGTSGRYEQFF. The CDR3 nucleotides read TGTGCCACCAGAAGAGATCTAATCGGGACTAGCGGGAGGTATGAGCAGTTCTTC.

The sample holds many counts of this clonotype. The genes are TRBV6-1 and TRBJ2-3, with TRBD1 matching over 7 bases. CDR1 and CDR2 (germline): MNHNS, SASEGT. The CDR3 consists of 15 residues. Unmatched junction bases numbered 7, after V lost 7 bases and J lost 0 bases. CDR3 residues: CASTRDRASTDTQYF. CDR3 DNA sequence: TGTGCCAGCACCCGTGACAGGGCTAGCACAGATACGCAGTATTTT.

The table lists this clonotype with a few counts. CDR3 in DNA: TGTGCCAGCAGCCAGGATAGTGGCTCGTTCTCCTACGAGCAGTACTTC. Amino acids: CASSQDSGSFSYEQYF. The genes are TRBV3-1 and TRBJ2-7; D not certain. CDR1 LGHDT and CDR2 YNNKEL come from the germline V gene (reference sequence). Trimming took off 3 bases at V and 0 bases at J, with 15 bases between the two ends. The CDR3 loop spans 16 amino acids.

This rearrangement joins TRBV19 to TRBJ1-6; unclear D gene. CDR3 length: 15 residues. Germline V gives CDR1 LNHDA, CDR2 SQIVND (reference sequence). Trimming cost V 7 bases and J 9 bases, with 19 bases left between them. The CDR3, as DNA: TGTGCCAGTAAATCGTCCAGTTTCGGAAGTTCACCCCTCCACTTT. Residues: CASKSSSFGSSPLHF.

This clonotype came up many times. V and J are TRBV7-9 and TRBJ1-1; D is possibly TRBD1 (6 bases). Per the germline V gene, CDR1 is SEHNR and CDR2 is FQNEAQ (reference sequence). The V and J ends lost 5 bases and 2 bases respectively, with 12 bases between them. The CDR3 length is 14 residues. CDR3 in DNA: TGTGCCAGCAGCCCGGGACAAGTTAACACTGAAGCTTTCTTT. Amino acids: CASSPGQVNTEAFF.

The chain is built from TRBV28 and TRBJ1-2; 12 bases line up with TRBD1. The CDR3 is 17 residues long. Germline V gene sequence: CDR1 MDHEN, CDR2 SYDVKM. J lost 7 bases, V lost 6 bases, and 15 bases had no gene match. DNA for the CDR3: TGTGCCAGCAGCCAACCGGGACAGGGGGCATCGAGTGGTGGCTACACCTTC. This sequence encodes CASSQPGQGASSGGYTF.

This clonotype has at least ten counts. CDR3 in amino acids: CASSQDTGDSKAFF. CDR3 in DNA: TGCGCCAGCAGCCAAGATACAGGCGACAGCAAAGCTTTCTTT. The chain couples TRBV4-3 to TRBJ1-1; possible D gene TRBD1, 5 bases. V lost 0 bases and J 9 bases, leaving 14 bases between the germline ends. CDR3 length equals 14 residues. The V gene's germline CDR1 is LGHNA and CDR2 YSLEER.

The chain has TRBV12-5 and TRBJ2-3; 8 bases align to TRBD1. Germline trimming cut 4 bases from V and 5 bases from J; bases unmatched to any gene: 8. The CDR3 consists of 15 residues. CDR1 is LGHNT, CDR2 FRNRAP, per germline. The CDR3 region is CASGSTDRDGDTQYF. In DNA form, the CDR3 reads TGTGCTAGTGGTTCGACGGACAGGGATGGAGATACGCAGTATTTT.

In the case of this clonotype: Relative to the germline gene, one junction end is altered; a read error may explain this. The genes are TRBV6-2 or TRBV6-3 and TRBJ2-1; D not resolved. Germline V CDR1 and CDR2: MNHEY, SVGEGT. There are 12 residues in the CDR3. The CDR3 DNA reads as TGTGCCAGCAGTTCCTCATGGGATGAGCAGTCATTC. It specifies CASSSSWDEQSF.

This sequence joins TRBV4-3 and TRBJ1-4; D may be TRBD1 (5 bases). Germline V CDR1 and CDR2: LGHNA, YSLEER. V lost 5 bases to trimming and J lost 1 base, with 11 bases between them. The CDR3 has 15 residues. The CDR3 DNA sequence: TGCGCCAGCAGCGGCAGGGCCCAAACTAATGAAAAACTGTTTTTT. Translation gives CASSGRAQTNEKLFF.

The chain joins TRBV15 to TRBJ2-2, with TRBD2 matching over 8 bases. The ends lost 4 bases at V and 5 bases at J; junction bases unmatched: 9. This CDR3 is built from 16 residues. CDR1 is LNHNV, CDR2 YYDKDF, per germline (reference sequence). The DNA of the CDR3 is TGTGCCACCAGCACCTATAGCGGGAAAAATACCGGGGAGCTGTTTTTT. Its translation: CATSTYSGKNTGELFF.